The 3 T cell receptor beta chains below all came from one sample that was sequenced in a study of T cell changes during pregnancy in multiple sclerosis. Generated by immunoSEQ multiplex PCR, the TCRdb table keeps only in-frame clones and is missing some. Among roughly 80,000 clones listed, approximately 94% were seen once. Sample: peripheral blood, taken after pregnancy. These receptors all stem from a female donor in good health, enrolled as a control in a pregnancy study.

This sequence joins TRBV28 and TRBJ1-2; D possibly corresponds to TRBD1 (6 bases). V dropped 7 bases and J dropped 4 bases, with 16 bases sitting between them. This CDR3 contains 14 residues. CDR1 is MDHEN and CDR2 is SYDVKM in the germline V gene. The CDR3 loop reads CASTDAQGFYGYTF. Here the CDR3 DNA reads TGTGCCAGCACCGACGCACAGGGATTCTATGGCTACACCTTC.

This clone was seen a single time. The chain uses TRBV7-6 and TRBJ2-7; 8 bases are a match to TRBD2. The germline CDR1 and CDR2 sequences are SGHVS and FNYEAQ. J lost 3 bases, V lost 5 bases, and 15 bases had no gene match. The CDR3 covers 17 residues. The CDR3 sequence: CASSPGRASGSFYEQYF. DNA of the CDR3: TGTGCCAGCAGCCCCGGAAGGGCTAGCGGGTCCTTCTACGAGCAGTACTTC.

The CDR3 bases are TGTGCCAGCAATCAGCTAGGCGGAGTGAAGGAAAAACTGTTTTTT. This gives the protein CASNQLGGVKEKLFF. The genes are TRBV6-6 and TRBJ1-4; the D is unclear. Trimming removed 7 bases at V and 8 bases at J, with 20 bases between. The V gene's germline CDR1 is MNHNY and CDR2 SVGAGI (reference sequence). The CDR3 extends over 15 amino acids.